This T cell receptor (beta chain) was recorded in a study of OX40 agonist ivuxolimab in advanced cancers. Whole-study context: Enrolled patients in dose escalation had cancers that were hepatocellular carcinoma, melanoma, renal cell or head and neck cancer. At about 81% male, the cohort had a mean age of approximately 60 years, ranging from roughly 20 to 85.

Study results and limitations: On average, a greater number of expanded clones characterised CD8+ T cells relative to CD4+. No determination was made of the antigen specificity of the expanded peripheral T cells.

Produced via immunoSEQ multiplex PCR; TCRdb's table is partial and in-frame only. Of approximately 87,000 clones in the sample, approximately 85% were seen once. CDR1 is LNHDA and CDR2 is SQIVND in the germline V gene (reference sequence). Between the trimmed V and J ends, which lost 6 bases and 6 bases, there was a span of 14 bases. This CDR3 contains 13 residues. On this clone itself: What it binds is not known.

The clonotype originates from an adult with an advanced solid tumor such as melanoma, head and neck, liver or kidney cancer. This chain uses TRBV19 with TRBJ1-2; D might be TRBD1 (6 bases). Sequencing used CD4+ or CD8+ T cells sorted from blood, obtained in a trial of the OX40 agonist ivuxolimab. CDR3 sequence reads: CASSQGQRDGYTF. DNA for the CDR3: TGTGCCAGTAGCCAAGGACAGAGGGATGGCTACACCTTC.